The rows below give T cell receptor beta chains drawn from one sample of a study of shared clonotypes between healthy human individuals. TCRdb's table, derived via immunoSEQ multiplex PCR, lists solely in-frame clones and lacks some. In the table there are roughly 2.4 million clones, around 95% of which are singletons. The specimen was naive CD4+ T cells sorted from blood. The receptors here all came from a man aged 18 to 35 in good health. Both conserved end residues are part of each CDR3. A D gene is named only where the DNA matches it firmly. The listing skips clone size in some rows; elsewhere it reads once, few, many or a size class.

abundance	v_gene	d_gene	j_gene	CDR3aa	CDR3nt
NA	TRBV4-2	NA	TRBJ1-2	CASSQDLGLGGYTF	TGTGCCAGCAGCCAAGATTTAGGACTGGGTGGCTACACCTTC
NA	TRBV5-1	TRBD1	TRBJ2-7	CASSFDRTGLGEQYF	TGCGCCAGCAGCTTCGATAGGACAGGGTTGGGCGAGCAGTACTTC
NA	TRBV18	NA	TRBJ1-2	CASSPLGQGGASGYTF	TGTGCCAGCTCACCACTGGGTCAAGGAGGGGCGAGTGGCTACACCTTC
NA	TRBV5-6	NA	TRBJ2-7	CASSLEGGHEQYF	TGTGCCAGCAGCTTGGAAGGGGGACACGAGCAGTACTTC
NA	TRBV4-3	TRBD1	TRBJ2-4	CASSQDDRGKNIQYF	TGCGCCAGCAGCCAAGACGACAGGGGTAAAAACATTCAGTACTTC
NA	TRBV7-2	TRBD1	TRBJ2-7	CASSLEGTGPYEQYF	TGTGCCAGCAGCTTAGAAGGGACAGGGCCTTACGAGCAGTACTTC
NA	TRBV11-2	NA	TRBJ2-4	CASSLGQEKNIQYF	TGTGCCAGCAGCTTAGGTCAGGAGAAAAACATTCAGTACTTC
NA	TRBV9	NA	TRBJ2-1	CASSVGRGSSYNEQFF	TGTGCCAGCAGCGTAGGAAGGGGGAGCTCCTACAATGAGCAGTTCTTC
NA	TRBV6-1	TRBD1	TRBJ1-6	CASSEAPGQGNSPLHF	TGTGCCAGCAGTGAAGCGCCGGGACAGGGGAATTCACCCCTCCACTTT
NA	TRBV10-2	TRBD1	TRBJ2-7	CASSKANKGQGCQF	TGCGCCAGCAGTAAAGCTAACAAGGGACAGGGTTGTCAATTC
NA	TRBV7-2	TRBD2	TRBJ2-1	CASSSQPGLAPNEQFF	TGTGCCAGCAGCTCTCAACCGGGACTAGCACCCAATGAGCAGTTCTTC
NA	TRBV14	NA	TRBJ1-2	CASSPPGGSRGYTF	TGTGCCAGCAGCCCCCCGGGTGGGAGTCGAGGCTACACCTTC
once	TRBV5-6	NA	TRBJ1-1	CASSLGQTVMNTEAFF	TGTGCCAGCAGCTTGGGCCAGACAGTCATGAACACTGAAGCTTTCTTT
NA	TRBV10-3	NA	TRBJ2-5	CAIRGPPGETQYF	TGTGCCATCAGGGGACCCCCGGGAGAGACCCAGTACTTC
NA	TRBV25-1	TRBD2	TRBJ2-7	CASSEPTSGSYEQYF	TGTGCCAGCAGTGAACCGACTAGCGGGAGCTACGAGCAGTACTTC
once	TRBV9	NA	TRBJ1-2	CASSGHRVPYGYTF	TGTGCCAGCAGCGGCCACCGAGTTCCTTATGGCTACACCTTC
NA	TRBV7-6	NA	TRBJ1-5	CASSATESNQPQHF	TGTGCCAGCAGCGCGACCGAAAGCAATCAGCCCCAGCATTTT
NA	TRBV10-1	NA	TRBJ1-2	CASSSYGYTF	TGCGCCAGCTCCTCCTATGGCTACACCTTC
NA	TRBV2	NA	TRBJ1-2	CASSEARGVVNGYTF	TGTGCCAGCAGTGAAGCGCGAGGGGTGGTCAATGGCTACACCTTC
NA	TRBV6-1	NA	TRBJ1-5	CASSNEGGNQPQHF	TGTGCCAGCAGTAATGAGGGTGGCAATCAGCCCCAGCATTTT
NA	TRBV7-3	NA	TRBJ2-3	CASSPGTHTDTQYF	TGTGCCAGCAGCCCCGGGACGCACACAGATACGCAGTATTTT
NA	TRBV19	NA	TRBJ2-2	CASTLGGAGTGELFF	TGTGCCAGTACTTTGGGCGGGGCGGGCACCGGGGAGCTGTTTTTT
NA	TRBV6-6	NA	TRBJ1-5	CASTPGGVPSNQPQHF	TGTGCCAGCACCCCGGGAGGGGTACCAAGCAATCAGCCCCAGCATTTT
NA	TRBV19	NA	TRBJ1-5	CASNDRNQPQHF	TGTGCCAGCAACGACAGAAATCAGCCCCAGCATTTT
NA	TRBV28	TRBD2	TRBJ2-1	CASSLTGGPKNEQFF	TGTGCCAGCAGTCTCACGGGGGGGCCGAAAAATGAGCAGTTCTTC
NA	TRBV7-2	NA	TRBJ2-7	CASSLQALASTYEQYF	TGTGCCAGCAGCCTCCAGGCTCTAGCGAGCACCTACGAGCAGTACTTC
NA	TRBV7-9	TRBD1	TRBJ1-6	CASSPSQGGYNSPLHF	TGTGCCAGCAGCCCCTCACAGGGGGGATATAATTCACCCCTCCACTTT
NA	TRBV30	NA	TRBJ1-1	CAWSLVGPNTEAFF	TGTGCCTGGAGTCTAGTGGGGCCCAACACTGAAGCTTTCTTT